This TCR beta chain was recorded in a study of cytomegalovirus exposure and HLA in healthy donors. Study-level findings and limits: The authors later linked a missense DCLRE1C variant to TCR beta V- and J-gene trimming.

This clone turned up a few times. As yet, its antigen is unknown. The PCR made use of 60 Vbeta and 13 Jbeta primers. The method was immunoSEQ multiplex PCR; TCRdb's version includes in-frame clones alone and lacks a portion of them. The table records roughly 160,000 clones, roughly 80% of them present only once. The CDR3 loop spans 17 amino acids. Germline values: CDR1 MGHRA, CDR2 YSYEKL. With 0 bases removed from V and 4 bases from J, the gap between germline ends came to 15 bases. The specimen sequenced was PBMCs. The TCR sequence derives from a man aged 50-60 years in good health and CMV-seropositive. The chain uses TRBV4-1 and TRBJ2-2; possible D gene TRBD2, 5 bases. CDR3 sequence (DNA): TGCGCCAGCAGCCAAGATGCGATCACGACTATCACCGGGGAGCTGTTTTTT. It yields the protein CASSQDAITTITGELFF.